Described below is a single T cell receptor (beta chain) sequence and its context. Germline-derived CDR1 and CDR2 are SGHAT and FQNNGV. The CDR3 loop spans 15 amino acids. V lost 4 bases, J lost 8 bases, and 10 bases stayed unmatched. The data were taken from a study of blood T cell repertoires in COVID-19. In the study overall: Samples came from the United States, Italy and Spain, spanning acute and convalescent COVID-19. The cDNA or gDNA used as material had been derived from T cells, B-cell-depleted T cells, or PBMCs.

Measured with immunoSEQ multiplex PCR; TCRdb has only the in-frame clones, and not every one. The sample has fewer than 250,000 clones; approximately 85% are singletons. Sequencing was carried out using peripheral blood. This receptor was identified in a woman aged 65 to 85 with acute or convalescent COVID-19. The chain has TRBV11-2 and TRBJ1-4; 7 bases match TRBD1. The CDR3 here is CASSSTLDRVEKLFF. The CDR3 DNA is TGTGCCAGCAGCTCCACCCTAGACAGGGTGGAAAAACTGTTTTTT.